A single sample is the source of the 11 T cell receptor beta chains below, sequenced in a study of CD8 T cells in ankylosing spondylitis. One entry per CDR3 protein results from TCRdb running MiXCR on the 5' RACE reads. In the table there are hundreds of thousands of distinct CDR3 sequences, roughly 8.6% of which are singletons. Material: blood, either unsorted or a sorted T cell fraction (not recorded which). The receptors were gathered from a male donor with ankylosing spondylitis or in good health (not recorded which).

The CDR3 DNA follows: TGTGCCAGCAGCCAAGAGGAGAGGGGATTCGATGAGCAGTTCTTC. Its protein product is CASSQEERGFDEQFF. The V and J genes are TRBV4-2 and TRBJ2-1; D tentatively fits TRBD1 or TRBD2 (5 bases each). Trimming removed 0 bases at V and 8 bases at J, with 14 bases between. The CDR3 spans 15 residues. Germline values: CDR1 LGHNA, CDR2 YNFKEQ.

J is TRBJ2-2 and V is TRBV29-1, with TRBD2 matching over 8 bases. Trimming at V came to 4 bases and at J to 4 bases, leaving 8 bases not matched to a gene. The CDR3 has 15 residues. Germline V gene lookup returns CDR1 SQVTM and CDR2 ANQGSEA. The CDR3 reads CSVVGRGVTTGELFF. Written as DNA, the CDR3 is TGCAGCGTTGTAGGGCGGGGGGTCACCACCGGGGAGCTGTTTTTT.

The chain is built from TRBV7-3 and TRBJ2-1; no definite D call. Trimming took 2 bases from V and 0 from J, leaving 11 bases between them. Germline V lookup: CDR1 SGHTA, CDR2 FQGTGA. This CDR3 region has 16 residues. CDR3 in DNA: TGTGCCAGCAGCTTATCATATAGGAGCTCCTACAATGAGCAGTTCTTC. It is translated as CASSLSYRSSYNEQFF.

The table lists this clonotype with many counts. The chain recombines TRBV20-1 with TRBJ1-5; 8 bases are shared with TRBD1. CDR3 length: 13 residues. Looked up from germline, CDR1 is DFQATT and CDR2 is SNEGSKA (reference sequence). The J segment lost 8 bases and the V segment lost 6 bases, leaving 9 bases of the junction unmatched. CDR3 region: CSAHPRGREPQHF. Here the CDR3 DNA reads TGCAGTGCCCATCCCAGGGGGCGAGAGCCCCAGCATTTT.

This clonotype was seen a handful of times. The rearrangement uses TRBV20-1 and TRBJ2-5, with a tentative D call TRBD2 (7 bases). The V gene's germline CDR1 is DFQATT and CDR2 SNEGSKA (reference sequence). There are 14 residues in the CDR3. Trimming took 4 bases from V and 5 from J, leaving 17 bases between them. The CDR3 DNA follows: TGCAGTGCTATACCTCGGGGGGCGCCGGAGACCCAGTACTTC. This codes for CSAIPRGAPETQYF.

This clonotype showed up many times. The chain combines TRBV7-3 with TRBJ1-1, with D uncertain. Between the trimmed V and J ends, which lost 5 bases and 0 bases, there was a span of 7 bases. The CDR3 runs to 13 residues. Germline CDR1 and CDR2: SGHTA and FQGTGA. DNA for the CDR3: TGTGCCAGCAGCAAACGGGTGAACACTGAAGCTTTCTTT. Translation gives CASSKRVNTEAFF.

This clonotype was detected many times. The chain carries TRBV29-1 and TRBJ2-7; TRBD2 matches at 9 bases. Germline trimming cut 3 bases from V and 0 bases from J; bases unmatched to any gene: 3. The CDR3 runs 14 residues. Germline V gives CDR1 SQVTM, CDR2 ANQGSEA. CDR3 coding DNA: TGCAGCGTTGAGGCTAGCGGGGCCTCCTACGAGCAGTACTTC. Its protein product is CSVEASGASYEQYF.

This chain connects TRBV12-3 or TRBV12-4 to TRBJ1-1, with D maybe TRBD1 (5 bases). The CDR3 is 13 residues long. Trimming pared 6 bases from V and 1 base from J, leaving 9 bases between. Written as DNA, the CDR3 is TGTGCCAGCAGAGGGGCCTGGAACACTGAAGCTTTCTTT. This sequence encodes CASRGAWNTEAFF.

In its sample, this clonotype was seen a few times. J is TRBJ2-7 and V is TRBV27; 9 bases line up with TRBD1. The trim removed 6 bases at V and 12 bases at J, leaving 9 bases unmatched. The CDR3 contains 12 residues. In germline, CDR1 is MNHEY, CDR2 SMNVEV (reference sequence). CDR3 bases: TGTGCCAGCAGAAAGAACAGGGGGCTGGCGTACTTC. This gives the protein CASRKNRGLAYF.

This clonotype was seen ten or more times. The J gene is TRBJ1-5, the V gene TRBV12-3 or TRBV12-4; D is undetermined. This CDR3 is built from 15 residues. V lost 3 bases to trimming and J lost 1 base, with 10 bases between them. As DNA, the CDR3 is TGTGCCAGCAGTTTTCGGGTTTCAAGCAATCAGCCCCAGCATTTT. It encodes CASSFRVSSNQPQHF.

This clonotype was seen ten or more times. V is TRBV5-1 and J is TRBJ2-2, with D maybe TRBD1 (6 bases). The V end lost 2 bases, the J end lost 4 bases, and 15 bases lay between the germline ends. The germline V gene has CDR1 SGHRS and CDR2 YFSETQ. The length of the CDR3 is 16 residues. As DNA, the CDR3 is TGCGCCAGCAGCTTATTTGGGACACCCGGCACCGGGGAGCTGTTTTTT. Residues: CASSLFGTPGTGELFF. The full variable domain, completed using reference TRBV5-1 and TRBJ2-2, is KAGVTQTPRYLIKTRGQQVTLSCSPISGHRSVSWYQQTPGQGLQFLFEYFSETQRNKGNFPGRFSGRQFSNSRSEMNVSTLELGDSALYLCASSLFGTPGTGELFFGEGSRLTVL.